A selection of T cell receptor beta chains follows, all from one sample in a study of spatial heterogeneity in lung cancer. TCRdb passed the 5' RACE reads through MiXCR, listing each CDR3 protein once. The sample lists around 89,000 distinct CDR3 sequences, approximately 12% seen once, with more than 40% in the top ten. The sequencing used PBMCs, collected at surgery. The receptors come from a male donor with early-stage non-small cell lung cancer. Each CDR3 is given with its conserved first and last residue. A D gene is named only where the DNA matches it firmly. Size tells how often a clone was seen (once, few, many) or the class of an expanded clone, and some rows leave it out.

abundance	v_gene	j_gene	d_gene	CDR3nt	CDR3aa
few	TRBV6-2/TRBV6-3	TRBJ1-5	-	TGTGCCAGCAGTTACTCAACGGGGCAGCCCCAGCATTTT	CASSYSTGQPQHF
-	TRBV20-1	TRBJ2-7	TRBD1	TGCAGTGCCATTCCGGGACAGGGGGGCCACGAGCAGTACTTC	CSAIPGQGGHEQYF
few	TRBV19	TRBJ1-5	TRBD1	TGTGCCAGTAACGATGACAGGGTTGGCAATCAGCCCCAGCATTTT	CASNDDRVGNQPQHF
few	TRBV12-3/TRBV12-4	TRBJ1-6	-	TGTGCCAGCAGTTCACCCTCCGGACAGATGAATTCACCCCTCCACTTT	CASSSPSGQMNSPLHF
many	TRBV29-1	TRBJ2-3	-	TGCAGCGTTGAAGATCAAGGAGAAGATACGCAGTATTTT	CSVEDQGEDTQYF
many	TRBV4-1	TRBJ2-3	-	TGCGCCAGCAGCAACTTACGATCAGATACGCAGTATTTT	CASSNLRSDTQYF
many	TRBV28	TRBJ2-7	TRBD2	TGTGCCAGCAGGGCGGCGGGAGGGCCAATCGAGCAGTACTTC	CASRAAGGPIEQYF
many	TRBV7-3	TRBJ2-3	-	TGTGCCAGCAGCCCTGGCGAAGGGATCACAGATACGCAGTATTTT	CASSPGEGITDTQYF
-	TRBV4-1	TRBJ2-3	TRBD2	TGCGCCAGCAGCCAGCCCTTAGCGGGGGCTAGCACAGATACGCAGTATTTT	CASSQPLAGASTDTQYF
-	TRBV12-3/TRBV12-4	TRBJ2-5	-	TGTGCCAGCAGCCCTGCTCGGGTGGAGACCCAGTACTTC	CASSPARVETQYF
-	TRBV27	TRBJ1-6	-	TGTGCCAGCAGTTTGAGAGGCGCGAATTCACCCCTCCACTTT	CASSLRGANSPLHF
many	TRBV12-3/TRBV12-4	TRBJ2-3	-	TGTGCCAGCAGTTTGCGGTGGGGGAGCACAGATACGCAGTATTTT	CASSLRWGSTDTQYF
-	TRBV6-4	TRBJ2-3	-	TGTGCCAGCAGTTCGGACTCAGGGACGGATACGCAGTATTTT	CASSSDSGTDTQYF
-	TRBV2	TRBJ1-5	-	TGTGCCAGCAGTGAAAGTCGTCAGCCCCAGCATTTT	CASSESRQPQHF
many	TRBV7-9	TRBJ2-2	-	TGTGCCAGCAGCTCTAAAGACCCAGACACCGGGGAGCTGTTTTTT	CASSSKDPDTGELFF
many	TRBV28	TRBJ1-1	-	TGTGCCAGCACTGGGGCTATGAACACTGAAGCTTTCTTT	CASTGAMNTEAFF
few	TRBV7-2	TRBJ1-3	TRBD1	TGTGCCAGCAAACAATCGGGACAGATCGCCTCTGGAAACACCATATATTTT	CASKQSGQIASGNTIYF
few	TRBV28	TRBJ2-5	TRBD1	TGTGCCAGCAGTTCCGGGACAGGGAGTGAGACCCAGTACTTC	CASSSGTGSETQYF
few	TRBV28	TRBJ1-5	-	TGTGCCAGCAGTTTTCCCCCGGGACGTGGTCAGCCCCAGCATTTT	CASSFPPGRGQPQHF
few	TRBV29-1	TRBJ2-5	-	TGCAGCGTTGCTAGGGAAGAGACCCAGTACTTC	CSVAREETQYF
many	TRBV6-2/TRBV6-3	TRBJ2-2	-	TGTGCCAGCAGTTCCCCCGACACCGGGGAGCTGTTTTTT	CASSSPDTGELFF
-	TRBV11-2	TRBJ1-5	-	TGTGCCAGCAGCTTGGACGCAGTCAATCAGCCCCAGCATTTT	CASSLDAVNQPQHF
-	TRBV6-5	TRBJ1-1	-	TGTGCCAGCAGTTACTCGGGCGGCCGAGGTACTGAAGCTTTCTTT	CASSYSGGRGTEAFF